This T cell receptor (beta chain) was obtained from a study of early T cells in non-severe SARS-CoV-2 infection. Whole-study context: Sequenced bulk RNA came from whole blood that was unsorted, and chains were unpaired. Whole-study findings and limits: CD4 and private specificities were missed by VDJdb matching, which favored anti-spike CD8 responses.

Attachment of unique molecular identifiers to individual cDNA molecules was performed. TCRdb processed the 5' RACE reads anew with MiXCR; each CDR3 protein has one entry. The sample holds approximately 76,000 distinct CDR3 sequences; 9.5% to 13% are singletons and the top ten take approximately 2.6%. This clonotype was counted at least ten times. Its target is not known. The CDR3 contains 14 residues. The germline V and J ends were trimmed by 5 bases and 0 bases, with 11 bases remaining between them. Germline assignment: CDR1 DFQATT and CDR2 SNEGSKA (reference sequence). Material for sequencing was whole blood. The chain has TRBV20-1 and TRBJ2-1; unclear D gene. This clonotype originated in an adult who was a healthcare worker with PCR-confirmed SARS-CoV-2 infection or an uninfected control (not recorded which). DNA for the CDR3: TGCAGTGCTGCCCACAGTAGCTCCTACAATGAGCAGTTCTTC. The encoded protein is CSAAHSSSYNEQFF.